These T cell receptor beta chains were read from a single sample in a study of blood T cells in healthy people across ages. TCRdb used MiXCR to reprocess the 5' RACE reads, holding one entry per CDR3 protein. The top ten clones hold 18% of a sample with about 780,000 distinct CDR3 sequences, around 45% of them seen once. The specimen sequenced was blood. The receptors originated from a man aged 80 or over in good health. Both conserved end residues are part of each CDR3. D genes are given only for firm matches. Some rows have no size entry. The others give once, few or many, or a class for an expanded clone.

D gene,J gene,V gene,clone size,CDR3 DNA,CDR3 protein
TRBD1,TRBJ1-2,TRBV7-8,NA,TGTGCCAGCAGCTTGTCCACCGGGACAGGGATCGGAGCTAACTATGGCTACACCTTC,CASSLSTGTGIGANYGYTF
TRBD2,TRBJ2-1,TRBV24-1,many,TGTGCCACCAGTGATTTGAGCGGGAGGTTGGGTGAGCAGTTCTTC,CATSDLSGRLGEQFF
TRBD1,TRBJ2-7,TRBV20-1,few,TGCAGTGCTAATGGACAGGGGGCCCACTCCTACGAGCAGTACTTC,CSANGQGAHSYEQYF
NA,TRBJ1-2,TRBV12-3/TRBV12-4,NA,TGTGCCAGCACCCTGGGTCAGCTCTATGGCTACACCTTC,CASTLGQLYGYTF
NA,TRBJ2-7,TRBV5-6,NA,TGTGCCAGCAGCTTGGGGGTATGGGACACGAGCTCCTACGAGCAGTACTTC,CASSLGVWDTSSYEQYF
TRBD1,TRBJ1-2,TRBV5-6,NA,TGTGCCAGCAGTTACCCGACAGGGCAGTATGGCTACACCTTC,CASSYPTGQYGYTF
NA,TRBJ2-5,TRBV6-2/TRBV6-3,NA,TGTGCCAGCAGTCACAAGACAGCCTCTGTAGGGGAGACCCAGTACTTC,CASSHKTASVGETQYF
NA,TRBJ1-2,TRBV7-2,many,TGTGCCAGCAGTTTAGTCTTAGAGAACTATGGCTACACCTTC,CASSLVLENYGYTF
TRBD2,TRBJ2-5,TRBV4-2,NA,TGTGCCAGCAGCTGGGGGGCCAGCGGGGGGTACAATGAGCAGTACTTC,CASSWGASGGYNEQYF
TRBD2,TRBJ2-5,TRBV12-3/TRBV12-4,NA,TGTGCCAGCAGTCTTGGTGTTCTAGCGGGAGTTGGGGAGACCCAGTACTTC,CASSLGVLAGVGETQYF
TRBD1,TRBJ2-1,TRBV2,NA,TGTGCCAGCGCACCGGGACAGGGGTCCTACAATGAGCAGTTCTTC,CASAPGQGSYNEQFF
NA,TRBJ1-1,TRBV7-2,NA,TGTGCCAGCAGCCCTAGGGCACTTAGGAGCACTGAAGCTTTCTTT,CASSPRALRSTEAFF
TRBD2,TRBJ2-2,TRBV20-1,NA,TGCAGTGCTAGAGATTATGGTAGCGGGAGAGTCGGGGAGCTGTTTTTT,CSARDYGSGRVGELFF
NA,TRBJ2-5,TRBV20-1,NA,TGCAGTGCTAGAGGCGGTCCAGGGAAGGAGACCCAGTACTTC,CSARGGPGKETQYF
NA,TRBJ2-1,TRBV4-1,NA,TGCGCCAGCAGCCAAGGAAGTGTCGCTAGCAGGAATGAGCAGTTCTTC,CASSQGSVASRNEQFF
TRBD2,TRBJ2-1,TRBV11-1,NA,TGTGTCAGCAGCCCCGGGACTAGCGGGAGAAATGAGCAGTTCTTC,CVSSPGTSGRNEQFF
TRBD1,TRBJ2-1,TRBV5-1,NA,TGCGCCAGCAGCCATGACAGGGGGCTCTATGAGCAGTTCTTC,CASSHDRGLYEQFF